This section outlines one T cell receptor beta chain sequence together with its context. This sample was taken from a study of control samples from healthy donors and cancer patients. The CDR3 consists of 13 residues. CDR1 is PRHDT and CDR2 is FYEKMQ in the germline V gene (reference sequence). The V gene lost 2 bases and the J gene lost 4 bases, with 8 bases spanning the gap. Method: immunoSEQ multiplex PCR; TCRdb's copy keeps in-frame clones and lacks some. The profile shows more than 95,000 clones, roughly 91% of them singletons. This receptor was identified in a man aged 35-49 years in good health. The chain couples TRBV13 to TRBJ1-2; D ambiguous. Sequenced input: blood. CDR3 coding DNA: TGTGCCAGCAGCTTAATCGGCGGCTATGGCTACACCTTC. It codes for CASSLIGGYGYTF.